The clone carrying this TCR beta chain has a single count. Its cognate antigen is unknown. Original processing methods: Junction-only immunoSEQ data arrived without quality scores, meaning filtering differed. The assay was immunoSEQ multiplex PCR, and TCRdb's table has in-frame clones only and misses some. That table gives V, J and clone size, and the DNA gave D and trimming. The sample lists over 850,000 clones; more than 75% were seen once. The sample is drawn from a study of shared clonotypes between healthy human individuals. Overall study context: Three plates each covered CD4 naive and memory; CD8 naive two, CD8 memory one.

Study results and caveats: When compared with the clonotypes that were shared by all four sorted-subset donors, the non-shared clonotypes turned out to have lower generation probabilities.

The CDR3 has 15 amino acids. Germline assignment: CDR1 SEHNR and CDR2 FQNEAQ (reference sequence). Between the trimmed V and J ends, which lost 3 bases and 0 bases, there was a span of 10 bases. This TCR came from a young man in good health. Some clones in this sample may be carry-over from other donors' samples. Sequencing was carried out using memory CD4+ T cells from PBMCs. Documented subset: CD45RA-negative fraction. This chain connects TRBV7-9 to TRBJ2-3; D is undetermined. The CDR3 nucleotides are TGTGCCAGCAGCTTGCAGGCTACTAGCACAGATACGCAGTATTTT. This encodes CASSLQATSTDTQYF.